The source of this TCR beta chain is a study of shared clonotypes between healthy human individuals. The CDR3 consists of 12 residues. The germline V gene has CDR1 MDHEN and CDR2 SYDVKM. V was clipped by 3 bases and J by 4 bases, with 7 bases between them. TCRdb's table, derived via immunoSEQ multiplex PCR, lists solely in-frame clones and lacks some. This sample has approximately 2,000,000 clones, with 85% to 95% found just once. This clone has just one count. The sample contains more than one DNA sequence encoding this CDR3. The source of this sequence is a man younger than 35 in good health. Some clones in this sample may be carry-over from other donors' samples. This chain joins TRBV28 and TRBJ2-7; D is unclear. Sequences were obtained from naive CD4+ T cells from PBMCs. Subset described: CD45RA+ positively selected. The CDR3 nucleotides are TGTGCCAGCAGTTTTTCGGGTTACGAGCAGTACTTC. Translated, it gives CASSFSGYEQYF.